The 31 T cell receptor beta chains reported below all come from one sample, sequenced in a study of blood T cell repertoires in COVID-19. Repertoires were generated with immunoSEQ multiplex PCR, while TCRdb's copy carries only in-frame clones and drops some. Of approximately 76,000 clones listed, approximately 80% are singletons. Specimen: peripheral blood. The receptor source for this set is a woman aged 55-70 years with acute or convalescent COVID-19.

The chain couples TRBV5-1 to TRBJ2-2, with D possibly matching TRBD2 (6 bases). V dropped 3 bases and J dropped 5 bases, with 23 bases sitting between them. The CDR3 is made up of 18 amino acids. Per the germline V gene, CDR1 is SGHRS and CDR2 is YFSETQ. The CDR3 DNA reads TGCGCCAGCAGCTACCCTTCGGAGGGTCGTGTGTGGACCGGGGAGCTGTTTTTT. Amino acids: CASSYPSEGRVWTGELFF. Full variable domain (remainder filled in from reference TRBV5-1 and TRBJ2-2): KAGVTQTPRYLIKTRGQQVTLSCSPISGHRSVSWYQQTPGQGLQFLFEYFSETQRNKGNFPGRFSGRQFSNSRSEMNVSTLELGDSALYLCASSYPSEGRVWTGELFFGEGSRLTVL.

V usage is TRBV4-1 and J usage is TRBJ1-1; 7 nucleotides align to TRBD1. The V gene end was trimmed by 0 bases and the J gene end by 9 bases; junction bases not matched to a gene: 10. Germline CDR1 and CDR2: MGHRA and YSYEKL. The CDR3 runs to 15 residues. The CDR3 is CASSQDQGGEYKAFF. In DNA, the CDR3 is TGCGCCAGCAGCCAAGATCAAGGGGGCGAATATAAAGCTTTCTTT.

This clone was detected a few times. The rearrangement links TRBV6-1 to TRBJ1-1; 9 nucleotides align to TRBD1. The CDR3 length is 16 residues. In germline, CDR1 is MNHNS, CDR2 SASEGT. Losses at the gene ends were 0 bases for V and 3 bases for J; bases not matched to a gene: 5. The CDR3 here is CASSEALRQGDTEAFF. Written as DNA, the CDR3 is TGTGCCAGCAGTGAAGCATTAAGACAGGGGGACACTGAAGCTTTCTTT.

V and J are TRBV27 and TRBJ2-7; TRBD1 agrees at 7 bases. Trimming removed 8 bases from V and 3 bases from J; junction bases left unmatched: 10. Germline V gene sequence: CDR1 MNHEY, CDR2 SMNVEV (reference sequence). This CDR3 is 14 amino acids long. The DNA for the CDR3 is TGTGCCAGCTCGGACCTCCGGGACAGCTACGAGCAGTACTTC. Its translation: CASSDLRDSYEQYF.

The CDR3 sequence is CATSRDGLYNEQFF. CDR3 nucleotides: TGTGCCACCAGCAGAGATGGGCTTTACAATGAGCAGTTCTTC. The chain has TRBV15 and TRBJ2-1; D ambiguous. V shed 0 bases and J shed 4 bases, with 7 bases lying between them. The germline gives CDR1 LNHNV, CDR2 YYDKDF (reference sequence). This CDR3 comprises 14 residues.

Many counts were recorded for this clone. V is TRBV2 and J is TRBJ1-1, with a possible D match to TRBD1 (5 bases). The CDR3 runs 14 residues. Germline V CDR1 and CDR2: SNHLY, FYNNEI. The V end was cut by 4 bases, the J end by 1 base, with 10 bases between. CDR3 nucleotides: TGTGCCAGCAGTGCAAACGGACAGAACACTGAAGCTTTCTTT. Protein product: CASSANGQNTEAFF.

J is TRBJ1-2 and V is TRBV19; TRBD1 matches 8 bases. The length of the CDR3 is 17 residues. CDR1 is LNHDA, CDR2 SQIVND, per germline (reference sequence). V lost 4 bases to trimming and J lost 2 bases; unmatched junction nucleotides: 12. CDR3 loop: CASSTGRQGSGNYGYTF. The CDR3 DNA reads as TGTGCCAGTAGTACGGGGAGACAGGGGAGCGGAAACTATGGCTACACCTTC.

The gene calls are TRBV6-6 and TRBJ1-4; no firm D call. The CDR3 sequence is 11 residues long. V lost 6 bases to trimming and J lost 7 bases, with 6 bases between them. The V gene's germline CDR1 is MNHNY and CDR2 SVGAGI (reference sequence). In nucleotides, the CDR3 is TGTGCCAGCAGCTGGGCTGAAAAACTGTTTTTT. The encoded protein is CASSWAEKLFF.

The chain joins TRBV7-2 to TRBJ2-1; possible D gene TRBD1, 5 bases. This CDR3 has 16 residues. V was pared by 2 bases and J by 3 bases, with 14 bases between. Germline V gene lookup returns CDR1 SGHTA and CDR2 FQGNSA. The CDR3 is CASSLTYRSSYNEQFF. Written as DNA, the CDR3 is TGTGCCAGCAGCTTAACCTACAGGAGCAGCTACAATGAGCAGTTCTTC.

This chain uses TRBV19 with TRBJ1-1; 8 nucleotides agree with TRBD1. Per the germline V gene, CDR1 is LNHDA and CDR2 is SQIVND (reference sequence). The V gene end was trimmed by 3 bases and the J gene end by 1 base; junction bases not matched to a gene: 1. The CDR3 sequence is 14 residues long. The CDR3 here is CASSITGGNTEAFF. CDR3 bases: TGTGCCAGTAGTATCACAGGGGGGAACACTGAAGCTTTCTTT.

This chain links TRBV10-2 with TRBJ1-4; a possible D gene is TRBD1 (6 bases). Trimming cost V 6 bases and J 8 bases, with 16 bases left between them. The CDR3 runs 14 residues. The germline CDR1 and CDR2 sequences are WSHSY and SAAADI. CDR3 DNA sequence: TGCGCCAGCAGAGAAGGGGGTAGACTGGAAAAACTGTTTTTT. Its translation is CASREGGRLEKLFF.

CDR3 in amino acids: CASSRTGINYGYTF. In nucleotides, the CDR3 is TGCGCCAGCAGTAGGACAGGCATAAACTATGGCTACACCTTC. The chain has TRBV10-2 and TRBJ1-2, with TRBD1 identical over 7 bases. There are 14 residues in the CDR3. Germline values: CDR1 WSHSY, CDR2 SAAADI. V dropped 5 bases and J dropped 2; count of bases not matched to a gene: 5.

The chain has TRBV5-6 and TRBJ1-1; D perhaps matches TRBD1 (5 bases). Germline lookup yields CDR1 SGHDT and CDR2 YYEEEE. V was pared by 4 bases and J by 5 bases, with 21 bases between. This CDR3 is built from 16 residues. The CDR3 DNA reads TGTGCCAGCAGCCGCCTCAGCCTACAGGAATGGACTGAAGCTTTCTTT. The encoded protein is CASSRLSLQEWTEAFF.

V gene TRBV2 combines with J gene TRBJ1-2; 8 bases match TRBD1. J was trimmed by 9 bases and V by 9 bases; bases with no gene match: 12. The CDR3 runs to 13 residues. Germline lookup yields CDR1 SNHLY and CDR2 FYNNEI. CDR3 nucleotide sequence: TGTGCCAGTTCTGACAGGGGCGGCTGGCGCTACACCTTC. It encodes CASSDRGGWRYTF.

For the CDR3, the DNA is TGCGCCAGCAGCTTGGACATAAGCTCCTACAATGAGCAGTTCTTC. Translating it yields CASSLDISSYNEQFF. The chain joins TRBV5-1 to TRBJ2-1; D gene ambiguous. This CDR3 has 15 amino acids. Germline V gene sequence: CDR1 SGHRS, CDR2 YFSETQ. The V end was cut by 0 bases, the J end by 0 bases, with 7 bases between. The whole variable domain, filled in from reference TRBV5-1 and TRBJ2-1, reads KAGVTQTPRYLIKTRGQQVTLSCSPISGHRSVSWYQQTPGQGLQFLFEYFSETQRNKGNFPGRFSGRQFSNSRSEMNVSTLELGDSALYLCASSLDISSYNEQFFGPGTRLTVL.

The chain joins TRBV5-6 to TRBJ2-3, with TRBD1 matching 10 bases. This CDR3 contains 14 residues. After removal of 2 bases from V and 8 bases from J, the junction contained 5 bases not matched to a gene. Germline CDR1 is SGHDT and CDR2 is YYEEEE. The CDR3 loop is CASSFGTGESTQYF. For the CDR3, the DNA is TGTGCCAGCAGCTTCGGGACAGGGGAGAGTACGCAGTATTTT.

V gene TRBV2 combines with J gene TRBJ2-2, with D perhaps matching TRBD2 (6 bases). V lost 1 base and J 3 bases, leaving 9 bases between the germline ends. The CDR3 is made up of 15 amino acids. CDR1 and CDR2 from the germline V gene are SNHLY and FYNNEI. This CDR3 is CASSEVWGDTGELFF. Here the CDR3 DNA reads TGTGCCAGCAGTGAAGTCTGGGGGGACACCGGGGAGCTGTTTTTT.

V gene TRBV4-1 combines with J gene TRBJ1-2; tentative D call: TRBD1 (5 bases). V shed 0 bases and J shed 8 bases, with 13 bases lying between them. The CDR3 extends over 14 amino acids. Germline CDR1 is MGHRA and CDR2 is YSYEKL. The CDR3 here is CASSQESGAGGYTF. The CDR3, as DNA: TGCGCCAGCAGCCAAGAGAGCGGGGCTGGGGGCTACACCTTC.

The CDR3 DNA reads TGTGCCAGCAGCCAAGCCCCGGACTTCAGCTCTGGAAACACCATATATTTT. The encoded protein is CASSQAPDFSSGNTIYF. This rearrangement joins TRBV3-1 (or the pseudogene TRBV3-2) to TRBJ1-3; the D is unclear. Trimming pared 1 base from V and 0 bases from J, leaving 13 bases between. The V gene's germline CDR1 is LGHDT and CDR2 YNNKEL (reference sequence). The CDR3 spans 17 residues.

The CDR3 coding sequence is TGTGCCAGTAGTGCCGCGGGGGTTTCTAACTATGGCTACACCTTC. It specifies CASSAAGVSNYGYTF. This chain joins TRBV19 and TRBJ1-2; D might be TRBD1 (5 bases). V was trimmed by 5 bases and J by 0 bases, leaving 13 bases between them. Germline CDR1 and CDR2: LNHDA and SQIVND (reference sequence). The CDR3 has 15 amino acids.

The rearrangement links TRBV11-3 to TRBJ2-1; the D gene is possibly TRBD1 (6 bases). V shed 1 base and J shed 1 base, with 8 bases lying between them. The length of the CDR3 is 15 residues. Per the germline V gene, CDR1 is SGHNT and CDR2 is YENEEA. The CDR3 DNA sequence: TGTGCCAGCAGCTTAGCTAGGGGGTCCTACAATGAGCAGTTCTTC. This codes for CASSLARGSYNEQFF.

This rearrangement joins TRBV21-1 to TRBJ2-1; the table gives TRBD2 as D, unverified against the DNA. TRBV21-1 is annotated as a pseudogene. The length of the CDR3 is 12 residues. The chain's CDR3 is CASPPQRSEQFF. The CDR3 bases are TGTGCCAGCCCACCCCAACGGAGTGAGCAGTTCTTC.

The gene calls are TRBV2 and TRBJ1-4; D uncertain. Germline V gives CDR1 SNHLY, CDR2 FYNNEI. With 4 bases removed from V and 0 bases from J, the gap between germline ends came to 12 bases. This CDR3 comprises 16 residues. CDR3 sequence reads: CASSAGWRSTNEKLFF. The DNA for the CDR3 is TGTGCCAGCAGTGCAGGTTGGAGGTCAACTAATGAAAAACTGTTTTTT. The entire variable domain, with the rest obtained from reference TRBV2 and TRBJ1-4, is as follows: EPEVTQTPSHQVTQMGQEVILRCVPISNHLYFYWYRQILGQKVEFLVSFYNNEISEKSEIFDDQFSVERPDGSNFTLKIRSTKLEDSAMYFCASSAGWRSTNEKLFFGSGTQLSVL.

The V gene is TRBV12-3 or TRBV12-4, the J gene TRBJ2-7; perhaps TRBD1 as D (5 bases). The ends were cut back, 5 bases at V and 3 bases at J, with 11 bases in the middle. This CDR3 is built from 13 residues. This CDR3 is CASSTGFLYEQYF. The CDR3 DNA follows: TGTGCCAGCAGTACAGGATTCCTCTACGAGCAGTACTTC.

The chain employs TRBV11-1 and TRBJ2-7; 8 nucleotides agree with TRBD2. J gave up 2 bases and V 5 bases, and 5 bases lay outside the gene matches. CDR1 and CDR2 (germline): SGHAT, FQDESV (reference sequence). The CDR3 length is 14 residues. CDR3 in amino acids: CASSASGLTYEQYF. In DNA, the CDR3 is TGTGCCAGCAGCGCTAGCGGGTTAACCTACGAGCAGTACTTC.

J is TRBJ1-5 and V is TRBV9; 7 nucleotides align to TRBD1. The CDR3 is 15 residues long. J gave up 4 bases and V 0 bases, and 4 bases lay outside the gene matches. CDR1 SGDLS and CDR2 YYNGEE come from the germline V gene. The CDR3 sequence: CASSVEGQFNQPQHF. CDR3 nucleotides: TGTGCCAGCAGCGTAGAGGGACAGTTTAATCAGCCCCAGCATTTT. The complete variable domain, with remaining parts taken from reference TRBV9 and TRBJ1-5, reads DSGVTQTPKHLITATGQRVTLRCSPRSGDLSVYWYQQSLDQGLQFLIQYYNGEERAKGNILERFSAQQFPDLHSELNLSSLELGDSALYFCASSVEGQFNQPQHFGDGTRLSIL.

The gene calls are TRBV5-5 and TRBJ2-3; 7 bases agree with TRBD1. This CDR3 contains 16 residues. The germline V gene encodes CDR1 SGHKS and CDR2 YYEKEE (reference sequence). Unmatched junction bases numbered 7, after V lost 0 bases and J lost 3 bases. The CDR3 DNA reads as TGTGCCAGCAGCTTGGGCGGACAGGAAGCTACAGATACGCAGTATTTT. Protein sequence: CASSLGGQEATDTQYF.

The rearrangement links TRBV5-4 to TRBJ2-4; D unclear. CDR1 is SGHNT, CDR2 YYREEE, per germline (reference sequence). There are 15 residues in the CDR3. V lost 4 bases, J lost 0 bases, and 11 bases lay in between. The CDR3 sequence is CASSPGALAKNIQYF. CDR3 coding DNA: TGTGCCAGCAGCCCCGGTGCTCTAGCCAAAAACATTCAGTACTTC. The full variable domain, rest sourced from reference TRBV5-4 and TRBJ2-4, is ETGVTQSPTHLIKTRGQQVTLRCSSQSGHNTVSWYQQALGQGPQFIFQYYREEENGRGNFPPRFSGLQFPNYSSELNVNALELDDSALYLCASSPGALAKNIQYFGAGTRLSVL.

The rearrangement uses TRBV7-9 and TRBJ1-2; 8 nucleotides agree with TRBD1. After removal of 5 bases from V and 7 bases from J, the junction contained 12 bases not matched to a gene. The CDR3 covers 15 residues. Per the germline V gene, CDR1 is SEHNR and CDR2 is FQNEAQ (reference sequence). The CDR3 region is CASSPMAGGAVGYTF. The CDR3 DNA follows: TGTGCCAGCAGCCCTATGGCAGGGGGCGCGGTTGGCTACACCTTC. Together with reference TRBV7-9 and TRBJ1-2, the CDR3 gives the full variable domain: DTGVSQNPRHKITKRGQNVTFRCDPISEHNRLYWYRQTLGQGPEFLTYFQNEAQLEKSRLLSDRFSAERPKGSFSTLEIQRTEQGDSAMYLCASSPMAGGAVGYTFGSGTRLTVV.

Here the CDR3 reads CASSVGGGDTEAFF. The CDR3 DNA reads TGTGCCAGCAGCGTAGGCGGCGGGGACACTGAAGCTTTCTTT. The chain joins TRBV9 to TRBJ1-1; D is unclear. CDR1 is SGDLS, CDR2 YYNGEE, per germline. This CDR3 region has 14 residues. Between the trimmed V and J ends, which lost 0 bases and 3 bases, there was a span of 9 bases.

As DNA, the CDR3 is TGCGCCAGCAGTGAGAGGACAGGTACCTACGAGCAGTACTTC. This translates into CASSERTGTYEQYF. This rearrangement joins TRBV10-2 to TRBJ2-7; 7 bases are shared with TRBD1. The junction had 3 bases not matched to a gene; V was cut back by 2 bases and J by 2 bases. Germline V gene data show CDR1 as WSHSY and CDR2 as SAAADI. The CDR3 extends over 14 amino acids.